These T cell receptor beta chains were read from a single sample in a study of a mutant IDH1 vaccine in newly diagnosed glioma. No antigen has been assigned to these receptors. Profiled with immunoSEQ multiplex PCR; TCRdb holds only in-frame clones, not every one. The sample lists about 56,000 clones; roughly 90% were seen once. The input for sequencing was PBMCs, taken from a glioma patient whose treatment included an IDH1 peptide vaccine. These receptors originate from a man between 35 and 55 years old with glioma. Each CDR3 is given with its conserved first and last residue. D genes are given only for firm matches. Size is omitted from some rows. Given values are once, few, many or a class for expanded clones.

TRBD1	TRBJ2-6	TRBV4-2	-	TGTGCCAGCAGCCAGGGGACAGGTGGCTCTGGGGCCAACGTCCTGACTTTC	CASSQGTGGSGANVLTF
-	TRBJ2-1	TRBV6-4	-	TGTGCTGCCCGCCCCGATGCTTGGGGCGGTCATGCCAATGAGCAGTTCTTC	CAARPDAWGGHANEQFF
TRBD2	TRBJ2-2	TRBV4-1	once	TGCGCCAGCAGCCTAGGACTAGTATCGACCGGGGAGCTGTTTTTT	CASSLGLVSTGELFF
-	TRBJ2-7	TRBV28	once	TGTGCCAGCAGTAGCCGGGGGCTCAACTACGAGCAGTACTTC	CASSSRGLNYEQYF
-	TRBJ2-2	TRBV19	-	TGTGCCATTCGACAGCTCACCGGGGAGCTGTTTTTT	CAIRQLTGELFF
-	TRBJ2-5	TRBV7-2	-	TGTGCCAGCAGCTTAGGAAGAAAAGAGACCCAGTACTTC	CASSLGRKETQYF
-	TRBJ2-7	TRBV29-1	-	TGCAGCGTTGCAACAGTTTACGAGCAGTACTTC	CSVATVYEQYF
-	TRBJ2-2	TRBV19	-	TGTGCCAGTATGACACCCCCGAACACCGGGGAGCTGTTTTTT	CASMTPPNTGELFF
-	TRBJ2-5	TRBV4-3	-	TGCGCCAGCAGCCTAAACGGGGCTCCTATGGAGACCCAGTACTTC	CASSLNGAPMETQYF
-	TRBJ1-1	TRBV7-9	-	TGTGCCAGCAGCGCTGGGGGGAACACTGAAGCTTTCTTT	CASSAGGNTEAFF
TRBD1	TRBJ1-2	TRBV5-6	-	TGTGCCAGCAGCTCCGGACAGGTTAACTATGGCTACACCTTC	CASSSGQVNYGYTF
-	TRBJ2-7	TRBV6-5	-	TGTGCCAGCAGGACGGGCGGCTACGAGCAGTACTTC	CASRTGGYEQYF
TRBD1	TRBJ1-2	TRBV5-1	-	TGCGCCAGCAGCTTTGACAGGGCCCCGAACTATGGCTACACCTTC	CASSFDRAPNYGYTF
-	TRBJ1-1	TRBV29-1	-	TGCAGCGTTGTACAGGGTACTGACACTGAAGCTTTCTTT	CSVVQGTDTEAFF
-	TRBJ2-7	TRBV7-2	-	TGTGCCAGCAGCTCGAGGGGTGGCGAGCAGTACTTC	CASSSRGGEQYF
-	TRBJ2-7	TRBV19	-	TGTGCCAGTAGGGACACTTCCTACGAGCAGTACTTC	CASRDTSYEQYF
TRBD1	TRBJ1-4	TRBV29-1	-	TGCAGCGTTGAACCCGCTGGACAGGGTGAAAAACTGTTTTTT	CSVEPAGQGEKLFF
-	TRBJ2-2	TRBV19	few	TGTGCCAGTAGGAGGGAAGCCGGGGAGCTGTTTTTT	CASRREAGELFF
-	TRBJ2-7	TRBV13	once	TGTGCCAGCAGCTTAATAGGACGGTCCCCCCCCGAGCAGTACTTC	CASSLIGRSPPEQYF
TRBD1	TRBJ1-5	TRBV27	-	TGTGCCAGCAGTTTCCAGGGGGCTGGCCAGCCCCAGCATTTT	CASSFQGAGQPQHF
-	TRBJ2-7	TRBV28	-	TGTGCCAGCAGTTTATTGGGGCATATCTACGAGCAGTACTTC	CASSLLGHIYEQYF
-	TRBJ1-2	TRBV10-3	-	TGTGCCATCAGTGTTGAATTAGCTAACTATGGCTACACCTTC	CAISVELANYGYTF
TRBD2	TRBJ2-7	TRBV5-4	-	TGTGCCAGCAGCCTTAGGACTAGCGGGAGCCTCTCCGAGCAGTACTTC	CASSLRTSGSLSEQYF
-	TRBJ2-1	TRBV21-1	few	TGTGCCAGCAGCAAAGTTGCCAGCTACAATGAGCAGTTCTTC	CASSKVASYNEQFF
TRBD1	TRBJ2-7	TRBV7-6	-	TGTGCCAGCAGTCGACAGGGAGCCTACGAGCAGTACTTC	CASSRQGAYEQYF
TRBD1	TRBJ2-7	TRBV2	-	TGTGCCAGCAGAGGGACAGGCGGCCGCTACGAGCAGTACTTC	CASRGTGGRYEQYF
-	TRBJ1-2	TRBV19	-	TGTGCCAGTAGTCACCGGGAAGCTTTTAGAGGTGGCTACACCTTC	CASSHREAFRGGYTF
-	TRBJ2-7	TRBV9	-	TGTGCCAGCAGCGCCGGATTTGGACAGCTCGAGGGCTACGAGCAGTACTTC	CASSAGFGQLEGYEQYF
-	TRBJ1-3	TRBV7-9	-	TGTGCCAGCCGCGCGGGCCTCAATTTT	CASRAGLNF
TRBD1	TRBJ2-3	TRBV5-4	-	TGTGCCAGCAACCCAGGGGGCAGGACAGATACGCAGTATTTT	CASNPGGRTDTQYF
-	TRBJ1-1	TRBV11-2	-	TGTGCCAGCAGCGCCCGGAGAGGGAACACTGAAGCTTTCTTT	CASSARRGNTEAFF
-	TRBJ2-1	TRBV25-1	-	TGTGCCAGCAGTGACCTGGGCTATGAGCAGTTCTTC	CASSDLGYEQFF
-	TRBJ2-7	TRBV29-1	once	TGCAGCGTTACCGGGGCCTACGAGCAGTACTTC	CSVTGAYEQYF
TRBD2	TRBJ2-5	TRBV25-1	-	TGTGCCAGCTCTGCGGGAGGAGGGGAGACCCAGTACTTC	CASSAGGGETQYF
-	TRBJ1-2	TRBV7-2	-	TGTGCCAGCAGTAGAACGGGCGGCTACACCTTC	CASSRTGGYTF
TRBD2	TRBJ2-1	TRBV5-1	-	TGCGCCAGCAGCTTGGGAGGACTAGCGGGAAGTGAGCAGTTCTTC	CASSLGGLAGSEQFF
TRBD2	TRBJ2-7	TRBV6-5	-	TGTGCCAGTCAGCGGGGGGGAGCGGGAGTCTACGAGCAGTACTTC	CASQRGGAGVYEQYF
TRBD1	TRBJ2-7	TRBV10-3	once	TGTGCCATCAGTGACCTGGGACAGGGGGACTACGAGCAGTACTTC	CAISDLGQGDYEQYF
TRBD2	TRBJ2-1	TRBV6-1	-	TGTGCCAGCAGTCCTCTAGCGGGAGGGATAAATGAGCAGTTCTTC	CASSPLAGGINEQFF
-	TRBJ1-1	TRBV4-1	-	TGCGCCAGCAGCCTCTACAGGAACACTGAAGCTTTCTTT	CASSLYRNTEAFF
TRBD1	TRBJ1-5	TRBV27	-	TGTGCCAGCAGCGACGAAGGACAGGGTTCCAATCAGCCCCAGCATTTT	CASSDEGQGSNQPQHF
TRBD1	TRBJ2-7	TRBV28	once	TGTGCCAGCAGTTGGGGGACAGGGCTCTACGAGCAGTACTTC	CASSWGTGLYEQYF
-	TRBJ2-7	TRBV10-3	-	TGTGCCAGCGGGACTGCCTACGAGCAGTACTTC	CASGTAYEQYF
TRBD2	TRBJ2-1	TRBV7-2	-	TGTGCCAGCCGAGCTAGCGGGAGGGCCTACAATGAGCAGTTCTTC	CASRASGRAYNEQFF
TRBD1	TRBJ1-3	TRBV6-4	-	TGTGCCAGCAGTGACTCCCTGGACAGGGAACGAAACACCATATATTTT	CASSDSLDRERNTIYF
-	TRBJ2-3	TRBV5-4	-	TGTGCCAGCAGCCCAGGTGAAGTAGGGGCCGCGCAGTATTTT	CASSPGEVGAAQYF
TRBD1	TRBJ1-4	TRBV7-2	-	TGTGCCAGCAGCTCGGGACAGCTTGGAGAAAAACTGTTTTTT	CASSSGQLGEKLFF
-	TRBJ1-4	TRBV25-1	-	TGTGCCAGCAGCTTGTTTAGAAATGAAAAACTGTTTTTT	CASSLFRNEKLFF
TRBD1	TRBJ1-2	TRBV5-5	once	TGTGCCAGCAGCTTTGGTGTGACAGGGCTTTATGGCTACACCTTC	CASSFGVTGLYGYTF
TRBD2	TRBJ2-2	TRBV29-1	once	TGCAGCACCCGGAGCGGGACTGAGGGCGGGGAGCTGTTTTTT	CSTRSGTEGGELFF